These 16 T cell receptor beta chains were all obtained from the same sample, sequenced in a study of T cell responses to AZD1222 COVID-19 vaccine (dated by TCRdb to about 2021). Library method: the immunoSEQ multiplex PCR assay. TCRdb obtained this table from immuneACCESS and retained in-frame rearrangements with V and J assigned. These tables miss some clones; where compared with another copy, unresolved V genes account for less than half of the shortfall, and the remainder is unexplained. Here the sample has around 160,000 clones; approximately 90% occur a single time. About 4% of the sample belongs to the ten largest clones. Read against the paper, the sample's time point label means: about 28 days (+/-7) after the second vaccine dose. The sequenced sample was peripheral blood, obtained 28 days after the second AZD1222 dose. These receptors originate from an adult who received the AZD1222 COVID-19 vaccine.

The CDR3 loop reads CASSLALQQGLVDTQYF. CDR3 sequence (DNA): TGCGCCAGCAGCTTGGCCCTCCAACAGGGGCTCGTAGATACGCAGTATTTT. The chain couples TRBV5-1 to TRBJ2-3; 7 nucleotides line up with TRBD1. V gave up 0 bases and J gave up 5 bases; unmatched junction bases: 12. This CDR3 region has 17 residues. In germline, CDR1 is SGHRS, CDR2 YFSETQ.

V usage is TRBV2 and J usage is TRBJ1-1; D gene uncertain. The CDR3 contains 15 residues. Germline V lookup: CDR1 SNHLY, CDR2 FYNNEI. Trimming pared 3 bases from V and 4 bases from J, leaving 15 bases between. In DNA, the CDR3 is TGTGCCAGCAGTGACCAGAACCCTGCGGGCACTGAAGCTTTCTTT. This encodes CASSDQNPAGTEAFF.

The DNA of the CDR3 is TGCGCCAGCAGCCCTGGGACTAGCGGGAGCGACGAGCAGTACTTC. Amino acids: CASSPGTSGSDEQYF. The J gene is TRBJ2-7, the V gene TRBV5-1; 14 bases fit TRBD2. Germline V gene sequence: CDR1 SGHRS, CDR2 YFSETQ. The trim removed 4 bases at V and 5 bases at J, leaving 5 bases unmatched. The CDR3 has 15 residues.

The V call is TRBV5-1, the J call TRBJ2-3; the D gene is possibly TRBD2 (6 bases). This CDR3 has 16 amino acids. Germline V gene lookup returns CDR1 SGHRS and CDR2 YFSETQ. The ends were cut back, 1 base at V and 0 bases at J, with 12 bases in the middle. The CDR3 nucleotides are TGCGCCAGCAGCTTGTTAGCGGCTGCTAGCACAGATACGCAGTATTTT. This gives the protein CASSLLAAASTDTQYF.

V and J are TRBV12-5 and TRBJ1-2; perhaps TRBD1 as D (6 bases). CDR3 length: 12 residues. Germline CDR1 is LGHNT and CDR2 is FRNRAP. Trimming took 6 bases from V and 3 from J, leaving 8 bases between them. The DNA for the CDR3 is TGTGCTAGTGGAGGACAGTACTATGGCTACACCTTC. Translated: CASGGQYYGYTF.

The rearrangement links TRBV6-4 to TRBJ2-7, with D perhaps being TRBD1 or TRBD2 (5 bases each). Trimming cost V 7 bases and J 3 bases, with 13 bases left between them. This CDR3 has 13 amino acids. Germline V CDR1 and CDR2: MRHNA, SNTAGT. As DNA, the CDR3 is TGTGCCAGCATCCCGGGACCTTTCTACGAGCAGTACTTC. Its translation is CASIPGPFYEQYF.

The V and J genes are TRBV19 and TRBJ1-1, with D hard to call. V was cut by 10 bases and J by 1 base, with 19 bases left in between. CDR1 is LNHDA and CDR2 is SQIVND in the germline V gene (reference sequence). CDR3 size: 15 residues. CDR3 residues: CATRPLDLSNTEAFF. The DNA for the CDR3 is TGTGCCACTCGACCCCTCGATCTGTCGAACACTGAAGCTTTCTTT.

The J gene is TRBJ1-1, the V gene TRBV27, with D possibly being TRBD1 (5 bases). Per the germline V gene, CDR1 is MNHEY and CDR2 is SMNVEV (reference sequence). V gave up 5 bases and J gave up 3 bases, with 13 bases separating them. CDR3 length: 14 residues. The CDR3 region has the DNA TGTGCCAGCAGTCCGACAGTGAGGTACACTGAAGCTTTCTTT. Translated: CASSPTVRYTEAFF.

As DNA, the CDR3 is TGTGCCAGCAGGGCAACAGGGGGCTCCTACAATGAGCAGTTCTTC. Protein sequence: CASRATGGSYNEQFF. The V and J genes are TRBV6-5 and TRBJ2-1; 8 nucleotides align to TRBD1. The CDR3 runs 15 residues. The trim removed 6 bases at V and 0 bases at J, leaving 4 bases unmatched. Germline CDR1 is MNHEY and CDR2 is SVGAGI.

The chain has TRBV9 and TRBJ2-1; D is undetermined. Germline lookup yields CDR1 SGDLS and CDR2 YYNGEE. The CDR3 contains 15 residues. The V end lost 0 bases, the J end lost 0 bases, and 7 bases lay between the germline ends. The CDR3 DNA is TGTGCCAGCAGCGTAGGCAGGAGCTCCTACAATGAGCAGTTCTTC. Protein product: CASSVGRSSYNEQFF.

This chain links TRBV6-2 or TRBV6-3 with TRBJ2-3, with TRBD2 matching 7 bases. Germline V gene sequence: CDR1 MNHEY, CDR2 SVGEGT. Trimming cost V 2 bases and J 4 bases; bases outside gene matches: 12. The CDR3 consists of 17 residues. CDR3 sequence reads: CASSYIRGGSSADTQYF. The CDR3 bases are TGTGCCAGCAGTTACATTCGGGGCGGGAGCTCGGCAGATACGCAGTATTTT.

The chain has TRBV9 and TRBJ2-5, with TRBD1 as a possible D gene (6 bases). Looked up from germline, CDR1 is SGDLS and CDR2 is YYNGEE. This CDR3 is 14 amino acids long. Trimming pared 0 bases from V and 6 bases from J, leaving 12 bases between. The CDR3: CASSVDGGLKTQYF. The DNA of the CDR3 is TGTGCCAGCAGCGTAGATGGGGGCCTGAAGACCCAGTACTTC.

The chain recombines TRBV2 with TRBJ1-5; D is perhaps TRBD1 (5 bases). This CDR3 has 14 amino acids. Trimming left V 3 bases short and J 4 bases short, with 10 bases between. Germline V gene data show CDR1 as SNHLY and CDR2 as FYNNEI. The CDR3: CASSDWDGNQPQHF. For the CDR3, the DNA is TGTGCCAGCAGTGACTGGGACGGAAATCAGCCCCAGCATTTT.

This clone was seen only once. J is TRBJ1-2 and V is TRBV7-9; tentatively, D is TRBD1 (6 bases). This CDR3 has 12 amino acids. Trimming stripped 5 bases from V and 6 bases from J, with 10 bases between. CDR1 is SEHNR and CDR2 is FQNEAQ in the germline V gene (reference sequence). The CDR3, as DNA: TGTGCCAGCAGCCCTGGACAGAATGGCTACACCTTC. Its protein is CASSPGQNGYTF.

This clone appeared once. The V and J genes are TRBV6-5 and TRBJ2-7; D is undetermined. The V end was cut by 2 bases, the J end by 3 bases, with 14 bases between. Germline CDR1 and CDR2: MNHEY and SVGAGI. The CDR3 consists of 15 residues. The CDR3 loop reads CASSYPPIVGYEQYF. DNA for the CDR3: TGTGCCAGCAGTTACCCCCCGATCGTCGGCTACGAGCAGTACTTC.

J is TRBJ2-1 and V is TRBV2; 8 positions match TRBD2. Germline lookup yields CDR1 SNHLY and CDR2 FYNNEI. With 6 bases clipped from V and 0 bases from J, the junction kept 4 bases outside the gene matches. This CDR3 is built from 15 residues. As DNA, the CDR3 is TGTGCCAGCAGCTTCGGGGGGGCCTCCTACAATGAGCAGTTCTTC. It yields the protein CASSFGGASYNEQFF.